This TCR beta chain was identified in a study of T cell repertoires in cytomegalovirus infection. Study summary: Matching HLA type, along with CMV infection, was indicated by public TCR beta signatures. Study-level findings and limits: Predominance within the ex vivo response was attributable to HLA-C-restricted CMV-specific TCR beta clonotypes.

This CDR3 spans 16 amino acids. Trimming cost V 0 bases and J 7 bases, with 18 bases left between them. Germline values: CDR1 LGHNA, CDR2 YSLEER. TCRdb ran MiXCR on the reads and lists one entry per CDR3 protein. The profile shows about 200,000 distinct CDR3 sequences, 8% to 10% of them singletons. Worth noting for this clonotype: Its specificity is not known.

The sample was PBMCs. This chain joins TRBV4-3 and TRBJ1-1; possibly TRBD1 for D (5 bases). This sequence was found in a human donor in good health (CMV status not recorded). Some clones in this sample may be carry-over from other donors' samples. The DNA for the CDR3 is TGCGCCAGCAGCCAAGATTTTGCGACGGGGGGACGTGAAGCTTTCTTT. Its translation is CASSQDFATGGREAFF.